A single T cell receptor (beta chain) is shown here with its context. Germline V lookup: CDR1 MNHEY, CDR2 SMNVEV (reference sequence). The ends were cut back, 5 bases at V and 6 bases at J, with 18 bases in the middle. This CDR3 has 15 amino acids. These data are taken from a study of blood T cell repertoires in COVID-19. Patients at the Seattle site were enrolled during active infection and followed longitudinally. Assay: immunoSEQ multiplex PCR; the TCRdb copy retains only in-frame clones and omits some. Among some 130,000 clones, about 89% were seen once, and the ten largest hold about 4.1%. The chain joins TRBV27 to TRBJ2-3; tentative D call: TRBD2 (7 bases). The source material was peripheral blood. This receptor was identified in a man aged 55 to 70 with COVID-19, enrolled during active disease. The CDR3 reads CASSSPGGHVDTQYF. In DNA, the CDR3 is TGTGCCAGCAGTAGCCCGGGGGGCCATGTTGATACGCAGTATTTT.